These 3 T cell receptor beta chains came from one sample sequenced in a study of shared clonotypes between healthy human individuals. Clones were read by immunoSEQ multiplex PCR, and TCRdb kept only the in-frame ones, dropping some. This table holds roughly 650,000 clones, 95% to 98% found once. The sample was naive CD4+ T cells sorted from blood. The subset is: CD45RA+ positively selected. The receptor source for this set is a woman aged 30 to 39 in good health.

V usage is TRBV6-5 and J usage is TRBJ2-4; D uncertain. The V end was cut by 6 bases, the J end by 1 base, with 10 bases between. In germline, CDR1 is MNHEY, CDR2 SVGAGI. The length of the CDR3 is 14 residues. CDR3 loop: CASSPRHAKNIQYF. The CDR3 bases are TGTGCCAGCAGCCCCCGTCATGCCAAAAACATTCAGTACTTC.

The V gene is TRBV20-1, the J gene TRBJ2-7; no clear D gene. From germline, CDR1 is DFQATT and CDR2 SNEGSKA (reference sequence). V was clipped by 6 bases and J by 3 bases, with 9 bases between them. CDR3 length: 11 amino acids. CDR3 in amino acids: CSADRIYEQYF. As DNA, the CDR3 is TGCAGTGCCGACCGTATCTACGAGCAGTACTTC.

The V call is TRBV7-9, the J call TRBJ1-2; D gene ambiguous. Germline CDR1 is SEHNR and CDR2 is FQNEAQ (reference sequence). The CDR3 has 12 residues. Trimming removed 4 bases from V and 4 bases from J, with 7 bases in between. CDR3 sequence reads: CASSSSPYGYTF. The CDR3 bases are TGTGCCAGCAGCTCGTCCCCCTATGGCTACACCTTC.